The T cell receptor (beta chain) described here comes from a study of T cell responses to AZD1222 COVID-19 vaccine. Concerning this clone: What it recognizes is unknown.

Clones were read by immunoSEQ multiplex PCR, and TCRdb kept only the in-frame ones, dropping some. This table has around 120,000 clones, about 89% appearing once. General study points: Repertoire sampling was restricted to post-peak T cell response timepoints. Most donors were white British, females outnumbered males, and clonal diversity was possibly underestimated.

Germline V gives CDR1 SNHLY, CDR2 FYNNEI. The CDR3 covers 14 residues. V lost 4 bases to trimming and J lost 2 bases; unmatched junction nucleotides: 3. The genes are TRBV2 and TRBJ2-5, with TRBD1 identical over 8 bases. The clonotype was recovered from an adult in good health. The specimen comprised peripheral blood, sampled on day 0 of AZD1222 vaccination. In nucleotides, the CDR3 is TGTGCCAGCAGTGCCGACAGGGGACAAGAGACCCAGTACTTC. This sequence encodes CASSADRGQETQYF.